This is a list of T cell receptor beta chains from one sample in a study of cytomegalovirus exposure and HLA in healthy donors. The protocol was immunoSEQ multiplex PCR, while the TCRdb copy is restricted to in-frame clones and leaves out a portion. There are some 130,000 clones in the sample; more than 65% occur only once, and approximately 4.2% lies in the top ten. The source material was PBMCs. All receptors come from a male donor in good health and CMV-seropositive. Each CDR3 is given with its conserved first and last residue. The D gene is left open where the match is weak. Size values are once, few and many counts, or a class for expanded clones, and some rows have none.

j_call	clone_size	v_call	d_call	cdr3_aa	cdr3_nt
TRBJ1-6	few	TRBV6-5	TRBD1	CASREQQGLNSPLHF	TGTGCCAGCAGGGAACAACAGGGGTTGAATTCACCCCTCCACTTT
TRBJ1-2	NA	TRBV2	NA	CASRVRGYGYTF	TGTGCCAGCAGAGTCAGGGGATATGGCTACACCTTC
TRBJ1-2	NA	TRBV6-5	TRBD1	CASSYSTGAGYTF	TGTGCCAGCAGTTACTCGACAGGGGCAGGCTACACCTTC
TRBJ2-5	NA	TRBV11-3	TRBD2	CASSTGRQETQYF	TGTGCCAGCAGCACCGGGAGGCAGGAGACCCAGTACTTC
TRBJ1-1	NA	TRBV7-8	NA	CASSLGGQLNEAFF	TGTGCCAGCAGCTTAGGTGGGCAATTGAACGAAGCTTTCTTT
TRBJ2-7	NA	TRBV19	TRBD2	CASSKGGGAGDYEQYF	TGTGCCAGTTCAAAGGGGGGAGGAGCGGGGGACTACGAGCAGTACTTC
TRBJ1-1	NA	TRBV15	NA	CATSNLVRQTSTEAFF	TGTGCCACCAGCAACCTTGTTCGACAGACAAGCACTGAAGCTTTCTTT
TRBJ2-1	NA	TRBV5-6	TRBD2	CASSPTSGGANEQFF	TGTGCCAGCAGCCCAACTAGCGGGGGGGCCAATGAGCAGTTCTTC
TRBJ1-5	NA	TRBV28	NA	CASSSRGQPQHF	TGTGCCAGCAGTTCCAGGGGCCAGCCCCAGCATTTT
TRBJ1-1	NA	TRBV2	TRBD1	CASKVQGASEAFF	TGTGCCAGCAAGGTACAGGGGGCTTCTGAAGCTTTCTTT
TRBJ2-2	NA	TRBV6-4	TRBD2	CAISERGLAGGPGTGELFF	TGTGCCATCAGTGAGAGGGGACTAGCGGGGGGCCCGGGCACCGGGGAGCTGTTTTTT
TRBJ1-2	NA	TRBV9	NA	CASTPGQGLYGYTF	TGTGCCAGCACTCCTGGTCAGGGTCTGTATGGCTACACCTTC
TRBJ2-4	NA	TRBV5-1	TRBD1	CASSLATGEVAKNIQYF	TGCGCCAGCAGCTTGGCTACAGGGGAAGTAGCCAAAAACATTCAGTACTTC
TRBJ2-5	NA	TRBV11-3	TRBD1	CASSHRGGETQYF	TGTGCCAGCAGCCACAGGGGTGGCGAGACCCAGTACTTC
TRBJ1-2	NA	TRBV28	NA	CASSFPGRVSGYTF	TGTGCCAGCAGTTTTCCGGGCAGGGTATCTGGCTACACCTTC
TRBJ2-7	few	TRBV4-3	TRBD1	CASSQSGTGMSEQYF	TGCGCCAGCAGCCAATCCGGGACAGGGATGAGCGAGCAGTACTTC
TRBJ2-1	NA	TRBV2	NA	CASSEGEAYNEQFF	TGTGCCAGCAGTGAAGGTGAGGCCTACAATGAGCAGTTCTTC
TRBJ1-1	NA	TRBV2	NA	CASLTLNTEAFF	TGTGCCAGCTTGACACTGAACACTGAAGCTTTCTTT
TRBJ1-1	NA	TRBV28	NA	CASSPGALGGTEAFF	TGTGCCAGCAGCCCTGGGGCCCTCGGGGGCACTGAAGCTTTCTTT
TRBJ1-5	NA	TRBV5-4	TRBD1	CASSRQGRNQPQHF	TGTGCCAGCAGCAGACAGGGTCGCAATCAGCCCCAGCATTTT
TRBJ1-4	NA	TRBV2	TRBD1	CASSYDRGNEKLFF	TGTGCCAGCAGCTACGACAGGGGTAATGAAAAACTGTTTTTT
TRBJ2-2	few	TRBV5-4	TRBD2	CASSFLADGELFF	TGTGCCAGCAGCTTCCTAGCGGACGGGGAGCTGTTTTTT
TRBJ2-7	NA	TRBV4-2	TRBD2	CASSQDILAGNGEQYF	TGTGCCAGCAGCCAAGATATCCTAGCGGGGAATGGCGAGCAGTACTTC
TRBJ2-6	NA	TRBV25-1	TRBD2	CASSESSGRPGANVLTF	TGTGCCAGCAGTGAATCTAGCGGGAGGCCTGGGGCCAACGTCCTGACTTTC
TRBJ1-5	few	TRBV2	NA	CASKLLPDSVYNQPQHF	TGTGCCAGCAAACTATTACCGGACAGCGTGTACAATCAGCCCCAGCATTTT
TRBJ2-7	NA	TRBV2	NA	CASSERQFNYEQYF	TGTGCCAGCAGTGAACGACAGTTTAACTACGAGCAGTACTTC
TRBJ2-7	once	TRBV27	NA	CASRASRAPSSYEQYF	TGTGCCAGCAGAGCAAGCAGGGCCCCCTCCTCCTACGAGCAGTACTTC
TRBJ2-7	few	TRBV5-4	NA	CASSVDSYEQYF	TGTGCCAGCAGCGTGGACAGTTACGAGCAGTACTTC
TRBJ2-7	NA	TRBV7-2	TRBD2	CASSPRRSGRWSSYEQYF	TGTGCCAGCAGCCCCAGGAGGAGCGGGAGGTGGAGTTCCTACGAGCAGTACTTC
TRBJ2-2	NA	TRBV5-6	TRBD1	CASSPRDRGHGELFF	TGTGCCAGCAGCCCGAGGGACAGGGGCCACGGGGAGCTGTTTTTT
TRBJ2-3	NA	TRBV13	NA	CASSLALASLTDTQYF	TGTGCCAGCAGCTTGGCGCTAGCCTCGCTCACAGATACGCAGTATTTT
TRBJ2-1	few	TRBV11-3	TRBD2	CASSLRTSGYNEQFF	TGTGCCAGCAGCTTACGGACTAGCGGTTACAATGAGCAGTTCTTC
TRBJ2-1	once	TRBV7-9	NA	CASSLSPFVDYSYNEQFF	TGTGCCAGCAGCTTATCCCCCTTTGTCGACTATTCCTACAATGAGCAGTTCTTC
TRBJ2-5	NA	TRBV28	TRBD2	CASTKPGLAEETQYF	TGTGCCAGCACCAAACCGGGACTAGCGGAAGAGACCCAGTACTTC
TRBJ2-7	NA	TRBV6-5	TRBD1	CASSYTGAYEQYF	TGTGCCAGCAGTTACACAGGGGCCTACGAGCAGTACTTC
TRBJ2-5	NA	TRBV6-5	NA	CASRQGTLVYF	TGTGCCAGCAGGCAAGGGACTTTGGTGTACTTC
TRBJ1-2	NA	TRBV6-1	NA	CASSSPGGAIYGYTF	TGTGCCAGCAGTTCCCCTGGCGGGGCTATTTATGGCTACACCTTC
TRBJ1-1	once	TRBV6-5	TRBD1	CASRARDRVGTEAFF	TGTGCCAGCAGGGCGCGGGACAGGGTGGGCACTGAAGCTTTCTTT
TRBJ2-7	NA	TRBV7-7	TRBD1	CASRLTGAPSYEQYF	TGTGCCAGCAGGCTGACAGGGGCGCCTTCCTACGAGCAGTACTTC
TRBJ1-2	NA	TRBV5-4	NA	CASSLAGEGYTF	TGTGCCAGCAGCTTGGCCGGGGAAGGCTACACCTTC
TRBJ2-1	NA	TRBV6-1	TRBD2	CASSLSGGAINEQFF	TGTGCCAGCAGCCTCAGCGGGGGGGCCATCAATGAGCAGTTCTTC